What follows describes a single T cell receptor (beta chain). Its cognate antigen is unknown. This CDR3 comprises 14 residues. Germline V gene lookup returns CDR1 MDHEN and CDR2 SYDVKM. The V gene end was trimmed by 5 bases and the J gene end by 1 base; junction bases not matched to a gene: 2. The PCR used 60 Vbeta and 13 Jbeta primers. Produced via immunoSEQ multiplex PCR; TCRdb's table is partial and in-frame only. This repertoire includes over 70,000 clones. This sample is drawn from a study of cytomegalovirus exposure and HLA in healthy donors. Overall study findings and caveats: Many donors shared some public TCRs, even though most TCR sequences were rare. Later, an analysis showed that TCR beta chains associated with HLA were more clonally expanded than others that were equally common.

This sequence was found in a woman aged 40 to 50 in good health and CMV-seropositive. The chain links TRBV28 to TRBJ1-5; 7 positions agree with TRBD1. Specimen: PBMCs. The CDR3 DNA is TGTGCCAGCAGTCCAGGGGGGAGCAATCAGCCCCAGCATTTT. Its protein product is CASSPGGSNQPQHF. The full variable domain, with the rest looked up from reference TRBV28 and TRBJ1-5, is DVKVTQSSRYLVKRTGEKVFLECVQDMDHENMFWYRQDPGLGLRLIYFSYDVKMKEKGDIPEGYSVSREKKERFSLILESASTNQTSMYLCASSPGGSNQPQHFGDGTRLSIL.